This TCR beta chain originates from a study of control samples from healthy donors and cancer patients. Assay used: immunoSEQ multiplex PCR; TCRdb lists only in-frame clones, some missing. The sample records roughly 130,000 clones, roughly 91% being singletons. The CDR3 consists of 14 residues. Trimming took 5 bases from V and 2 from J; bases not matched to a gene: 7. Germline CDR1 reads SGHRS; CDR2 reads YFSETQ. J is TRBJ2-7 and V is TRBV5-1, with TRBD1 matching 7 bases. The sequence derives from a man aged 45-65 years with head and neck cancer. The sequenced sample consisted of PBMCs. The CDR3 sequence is CASRLPGQTYEQYF. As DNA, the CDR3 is TGCGCCAGCAGGCTCCCGGGACAGACCTACGAGCAGTACTTC.